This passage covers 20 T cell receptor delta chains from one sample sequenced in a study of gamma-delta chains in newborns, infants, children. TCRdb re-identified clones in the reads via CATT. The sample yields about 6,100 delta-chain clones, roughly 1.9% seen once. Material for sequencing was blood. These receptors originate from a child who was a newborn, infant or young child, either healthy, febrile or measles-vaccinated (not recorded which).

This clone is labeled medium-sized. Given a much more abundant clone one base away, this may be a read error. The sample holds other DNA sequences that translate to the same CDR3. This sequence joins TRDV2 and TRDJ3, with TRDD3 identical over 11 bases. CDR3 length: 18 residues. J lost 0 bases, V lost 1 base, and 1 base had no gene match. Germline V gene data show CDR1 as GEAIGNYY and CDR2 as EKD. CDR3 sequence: CACDTTGGYSWDTRQMFF. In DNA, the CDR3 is TGTGCCTGTGACACTACTGGGGGATACTCCTGGGACACCCGACAGATGTTTTTC.

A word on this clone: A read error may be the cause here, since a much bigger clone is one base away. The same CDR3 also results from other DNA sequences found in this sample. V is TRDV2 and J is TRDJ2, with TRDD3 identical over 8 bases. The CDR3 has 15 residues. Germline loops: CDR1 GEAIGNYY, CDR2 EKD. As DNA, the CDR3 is TGTGCCTGTGACACTGTGGGGGGGATAACAGCACAGCTCTTCTTT. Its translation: CACDTVGGITAQLFF.

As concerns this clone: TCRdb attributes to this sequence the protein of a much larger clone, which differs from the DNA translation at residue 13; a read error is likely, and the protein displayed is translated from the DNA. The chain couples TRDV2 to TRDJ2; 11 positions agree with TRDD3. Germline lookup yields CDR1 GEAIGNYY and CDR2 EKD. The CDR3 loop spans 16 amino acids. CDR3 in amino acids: CACDLLGDKVTARLFF. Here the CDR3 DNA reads TGTGCCTGTGATTTACTGGGGGATAAGGTGACAGCACGACTCTTCTTT.

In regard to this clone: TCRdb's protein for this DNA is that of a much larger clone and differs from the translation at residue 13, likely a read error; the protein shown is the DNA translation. CDR3 nucleotide sequence: TGTGCCTGTGACACCACTGGGGATACCTGGGACACCCAACAGATGTTTTTC. Translation gives CACDTTGDTWDTQQMFF. The chain combines TRDV2 with TRDJ3, with 8 nucleotides matching TRDD3. This CDR3 has 17 residues. In germline, CDR1 is GEAIGNYY, CDR2 EKD.

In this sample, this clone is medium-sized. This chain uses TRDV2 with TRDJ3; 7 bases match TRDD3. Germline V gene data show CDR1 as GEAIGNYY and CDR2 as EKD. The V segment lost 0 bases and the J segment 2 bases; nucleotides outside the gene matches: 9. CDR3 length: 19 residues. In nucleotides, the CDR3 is TGTGCCTGTGACACCTGGGGGAATGGGGAGACCTGGGACACCCGACAGATGTTTTTC. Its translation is CACDTWGNGETWDTRQMFF.

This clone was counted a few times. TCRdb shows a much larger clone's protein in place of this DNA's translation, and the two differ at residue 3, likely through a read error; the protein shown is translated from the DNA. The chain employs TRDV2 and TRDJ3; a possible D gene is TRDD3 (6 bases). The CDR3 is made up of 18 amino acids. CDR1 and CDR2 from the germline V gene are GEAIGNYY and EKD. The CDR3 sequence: CASDTAGGVLWDTRQMFF. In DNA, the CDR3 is TGTGCCAGTGACACCGCCGGGGGAGTTTTATGGGACACCCGACAGATGTTTTTC.

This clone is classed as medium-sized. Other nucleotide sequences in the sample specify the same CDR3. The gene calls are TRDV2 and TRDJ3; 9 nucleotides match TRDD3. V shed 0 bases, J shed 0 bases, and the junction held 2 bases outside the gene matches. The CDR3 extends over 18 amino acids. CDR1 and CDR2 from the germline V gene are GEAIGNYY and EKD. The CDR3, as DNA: TGTGCCTGTGACACCGGGGATACGCGCTCCTGGGACACCCGACAGATGTTTTTC. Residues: CACDTGDTRSWDTRQMFF.

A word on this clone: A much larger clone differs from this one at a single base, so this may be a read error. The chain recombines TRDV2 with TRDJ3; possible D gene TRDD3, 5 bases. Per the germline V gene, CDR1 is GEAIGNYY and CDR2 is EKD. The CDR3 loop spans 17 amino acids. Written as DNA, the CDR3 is TGTGCCTGTGGCACCGCCGGGGGTGCCTGGGACACCCGACAGATGTTTTTC. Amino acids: CACGTAGGAWDTRQMFF.

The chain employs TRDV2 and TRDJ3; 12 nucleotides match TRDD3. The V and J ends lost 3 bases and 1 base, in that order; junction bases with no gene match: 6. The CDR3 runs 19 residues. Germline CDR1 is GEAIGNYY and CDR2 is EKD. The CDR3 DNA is TGTGCCTGTGACCCCACTGGGGGATACTTATCCTGGGACACCCGACAGATGTTTTTC. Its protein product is CACDPTGGYLSWDTRQMFF.

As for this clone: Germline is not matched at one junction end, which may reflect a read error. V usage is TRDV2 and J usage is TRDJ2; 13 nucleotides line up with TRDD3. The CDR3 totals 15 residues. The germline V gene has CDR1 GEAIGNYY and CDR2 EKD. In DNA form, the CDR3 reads TGTGCCTGTGACGTACTGGGGGATACGCTCGCACACCTCTTCTTT. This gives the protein CACDVLGDTLAHLFF.

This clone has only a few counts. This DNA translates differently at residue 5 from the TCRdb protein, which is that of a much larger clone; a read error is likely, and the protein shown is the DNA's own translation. The CDR3 DNA reads TGTGCCTGTGACGCTGGGGGATACTTTTCCTGGGACACCCGACAGATGTTTTTC. Translation: CACDAGGYFSWDTRQMFF. The chain recombines TRDV2 with TRDJ3; TRDD3 matches 11 bases. The CDR3 totals 18 residues. Germline V gene data show CDR1 as GEAIGNYY and CDR2 as EKD. J gave up 1 base and V 3 bases, and 4 bases lay outside the gene matches.

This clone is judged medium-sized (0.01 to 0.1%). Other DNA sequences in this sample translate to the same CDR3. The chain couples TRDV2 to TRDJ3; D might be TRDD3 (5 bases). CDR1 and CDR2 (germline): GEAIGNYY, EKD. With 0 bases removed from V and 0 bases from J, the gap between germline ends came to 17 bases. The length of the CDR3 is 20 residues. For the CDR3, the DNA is TGTGCCTGTGACACCGTAAGGGGGGTACCCGACTCCTGGGACACCCGACAGATGTTTTTC. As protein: CACDTVRGVPDSWDTRQMFF.

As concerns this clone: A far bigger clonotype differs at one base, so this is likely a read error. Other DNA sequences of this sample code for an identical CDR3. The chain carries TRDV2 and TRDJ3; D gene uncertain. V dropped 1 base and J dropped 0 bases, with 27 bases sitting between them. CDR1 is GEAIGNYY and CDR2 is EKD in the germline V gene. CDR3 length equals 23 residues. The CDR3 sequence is CACDTGFSEEGPHSSWDTRQMFF. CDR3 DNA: TGTGCCTGTGACACGGGCTTCTCCGAGGAGGGACCACACAGCTCCTGGGACACCCGACAGATGTTTTTC.

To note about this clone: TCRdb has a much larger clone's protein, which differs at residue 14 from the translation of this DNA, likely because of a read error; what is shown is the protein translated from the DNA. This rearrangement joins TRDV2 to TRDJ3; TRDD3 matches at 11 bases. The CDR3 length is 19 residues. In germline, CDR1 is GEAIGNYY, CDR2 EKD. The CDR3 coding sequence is TGTGCCTGTGACACCGTTTTACTGGGGGATATTTGGGACGCCCGACAGATGTTTTTC. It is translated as CACDTVLLGDIWDARQMFF.

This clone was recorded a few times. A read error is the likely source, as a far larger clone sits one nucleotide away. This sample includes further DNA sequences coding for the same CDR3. This CDR3 is CACDTGGWSSWDTRQMFF. DNA for the CDR3: TGTGCCTGTGACACTGGGGGATGGAGCTCCTGGGACACCCGGCAGATGTTTTTC. V gene TRDV2 combines with J gene TRDJ3; TRDD3 agrees at 8 bases. Germline assignment: CDR1 GEAIGNYY and CDR2 EKD. The CDR3 has 18 amino acids.

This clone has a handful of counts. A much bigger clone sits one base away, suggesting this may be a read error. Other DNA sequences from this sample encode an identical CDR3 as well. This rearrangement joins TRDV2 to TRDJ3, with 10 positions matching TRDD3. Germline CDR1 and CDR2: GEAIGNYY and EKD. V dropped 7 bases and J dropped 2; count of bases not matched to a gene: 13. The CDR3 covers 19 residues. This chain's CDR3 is CACDRTGGFPTWDTRQMFF. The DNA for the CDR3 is TGTGCCTGCGATCGTACTGGGGGATTTCCGACCTGGGACACCCGACAGATGTTTTTC.

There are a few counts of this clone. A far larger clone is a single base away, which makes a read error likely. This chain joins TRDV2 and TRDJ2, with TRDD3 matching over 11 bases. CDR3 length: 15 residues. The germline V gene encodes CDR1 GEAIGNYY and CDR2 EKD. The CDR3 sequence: CARDNWGISAAQLFF. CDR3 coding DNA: TGTGCCCGTGATAACTGGGGGATAAGCGCAGCACAACTCTTCTTT.

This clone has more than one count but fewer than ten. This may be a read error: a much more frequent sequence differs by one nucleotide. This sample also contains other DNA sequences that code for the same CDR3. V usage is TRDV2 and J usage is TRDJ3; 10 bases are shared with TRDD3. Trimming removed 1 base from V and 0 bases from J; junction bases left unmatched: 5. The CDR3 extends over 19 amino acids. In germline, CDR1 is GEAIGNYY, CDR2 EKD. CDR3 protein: CACDTAYWGISWDTRQMFF. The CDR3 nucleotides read TGTGCCTGTGACACTGCATACTGGGGGATCTCCTGGGACACCCGACAGATGTTTTTC.

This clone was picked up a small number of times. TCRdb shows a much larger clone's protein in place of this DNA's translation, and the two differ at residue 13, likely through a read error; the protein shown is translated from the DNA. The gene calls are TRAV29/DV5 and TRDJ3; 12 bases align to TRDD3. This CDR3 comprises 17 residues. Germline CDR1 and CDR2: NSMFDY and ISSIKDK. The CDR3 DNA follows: TGTGCAGCAAAAACTGGGGGATACTCCTGGGACACCCAACAGATGTTTTTC. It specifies CAAKTGGYSWDTQQMFF.

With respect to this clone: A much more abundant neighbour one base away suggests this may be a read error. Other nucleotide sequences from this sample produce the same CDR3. Written as DNA, the CDR3 is TGTGCCTGTGACACGGGCTTCTACGAGGAGGGGCCACACAGCTCCTGGGACACCCGACAGATGTTTTTC. As protein: CACDTGFYEEGPHSSWDTRQMFF. The chain employs TRDV2 and TRDJ3, with D unresolved. CDR1 and CDR2 (germline): GEAIGNYY, EKD. There are 23 residues in the CDR3. Trimming took off 1 base at V and 0 bases at J, with 27 bases between the two ends.